The 26 T cell receptor beta chains reported below all come from one sample, sequenced in a study of graft-versus-host responses after intestinal transplantation. These receptors' targets are unknown. Sequenced by immunoSEQ multiplex PCR; TCRdb stores in-frame clones only, minus some. Among some 85,000 clones listed, approximately 90% were seen once. The material was unstimulated CD8+ T cells sorted from spleen or lymph node cells, obtained before transplant. The receptor source for this set is a human donor who was the organ donor for an intestinal transplant.

In DNA, the CDR3 is TGCGCCAGCAGTCAACCGGATCCCGACAGGGAGGATACGCAGTATTTT. Translated: CASSQPDPDREDTQYF. The genes are TRBV4-1 and TRBJ2-3, with TRBD1 matching 7 bases. The CDR3 has 16 residues. After removal of 6 bases from V and 6 bases from J, the junction contained 15 bases not matched to a gene. Germline V gives CDR1 MGHRA, CDR2 YSYEKL.

This chain links TRBV30 with TRBJ2-7, with 11 bases that match TRBD1. V shed 5 bases, J shed 4 bases, and the junction held 1 base outside the gene matches. Germline V lookup: CDR1 GTSNPN, CDR2 SVGIG (reference sequence). The CDR3 extends over 12 amino acids. CDR3 region: CAWGTGGYEQYF. The CDR3 DNA sequence: TGTGCCTGGGGGACAGGGGGATACGAGCAGTACTTC. Full variable domain (outside the CDR3, taken from reference TRBV30 and TRBJ2-7): SQTIHQWPATLVQPVGSPLSLECTVEGTSNPNLYWYRQAAGRGLQLLFYSVGIGQISSEVPQNLSASRPQDRQFILSSKKLLLSDSGFYLCAWGTGGYEQYFGPGTRLTVT.

This rearrangement joins TRBV4-3 to TRBJ2-1, with 9 bases aligning to TRBD2. The CDR3 is made up of 21 amino acids. Looked up from germline, CDR1 is LGHNA and CDR2 is YSLEER. The V gene end was trimmed by 3 bases and the J gene end by 0 bases; junction bases not matched to a gene: 18. Written as DNA, the CDR3 is TGCGCCAGCAGCCATGCCTCCCCCGGGACTAGCTTTTTTTCCTCCTACAATGAGCAGTTCTTC. It encodes CASSHASPGTSFFSSYNEQFF.

J is TRBJ1-1 and V is TRBV27; D possibly corresponds to TRBD1 (5 bases). The CDR3 contains 16 residues. Germline-derived CDR1 and CDR2 are MNHEY and SMNVEV (reference sequence). Trimming took off 1 base at V and 1 base at J, with 13 bases between the two ends. CDR3 DNA: TGTGCCAGCAGTTTATATTCCGTGACAGCGAACACTGAAGCTTTCTTT. Translation: CASSLYSVTANTEAFF.

This rearrangement joins TRBV30 to TRBJ2-1; D is perhaps TRBD2 (5 bases). This CDR3 comprises 12 residues. V lost 5 bases to trimming and J lost 8 bases, with 13 bases between them. Germline CDR1 reads GTSNPN; CDR2 reads SVGIG (reference sequence). The CDR3 is CAWGEFIDEQFF. CDR3 sequence (DNA): TGTGCCTGGGGGGAGTTTATAGATGAGCAGTTCTTC. The full variable domain, completed using reference TRBV30 and TRBJ2-1, is SQTIHQWPATLVQPVGSPLSLECTVEGTSNPNLYWYRQAAGRGLQLLFYSVGIGQISSEVPQNLSASRPQDRQFILSSKKLLLSDSGFYLCAWGEFIDEQFFGPGTRLTVL.

The chain recombines TRBV30 with TRBJ1-1, with D uncertain. Looked up from germline, CDR1 is GTSNPN and CDR2 is SVGIG (reference sequence). The CDR3 has 15 amino acids. V shed 0 bases and J shed 4 bases, with 15 bases lying between them. In nucleotides, the CDR3 is TGTGCCTGGAGTGTATTCCGGGGTCGTGTCACTGAAGCTTTCTTT. This codes for CAWSVFRGRVTEAFF.

V and J are TRBV5-1 and TRBJ2-3; 8 bases are a match to TRBD2. This CDR3 comprises 17 residues. The junction had 10 bases not matched to a gene; V was cut back by 0 bases and J by 4 bases. Germline V gene data show CDR1 as SGHRS and CDR2 as YFSETQ. CDR3 nucleotide sequence: TGCGCCAGCAGCTTGGATTGGGGTAGCGGGGATTCAGATACGCAGTATTTT. Translated: CASSLDWGSGDSDTQYF.

The chain couples TRBV10-3 to TRBJ1-6; D remains unclear. The V end was cut by 6 bases, the J end by 0 bases, with 9 bases between. Germline assignment: CDR1 ENHRY and CDR2 SYGVKD. The CDR3 runs to 15 residues. This CDR3 is CAIRDSSSYNSPLHF. The CDR3 region has the DNA TGTGCCATCAGAGACTCGAGCTCCTATAATTCACCCCTCCACTTT.

This chain connects TRBV7-8 to TRBJ1-5, with 7 positions matching TRBD1. The CDR3 covers 14 residues. Germline assignment: CDR1 SGHVS and CDR2 FQNEAQ. The V segment lost 3 bases and the J segment 11 bases; nucleotides outside the gene matches: 10. The CDR3 DNA follows: TGTGCCAGCAGCTTTAGTACAGGGGCCCAGTCCCAGCATTTT. Amino acids: CASSFSTGAQSQHF.

The chain combines TRBV4-3 with TRBJ1-5; the D is unclear. Trimming cost V 0 bases and J 6 bases, with 15 bases left between them. This CDR3 contains 16 residues. From germline, CDR1 is LGHNA and CDR2 YSLEER. The CDR3 region is CASSQDRWVGGQPQHF. CDR3 nucleotide sequence: TGCGCCAGCAGCCAAGATCGGTGGGTTGGCGGTCAGCCCCAGCATTTT.

This chain uses TRBV4-1 with TRBJ2-2; TRBD2 is a possible D gene (6 bases). Germline CDR1 MGHRA, CDR2 YSYEKL. The V gene lost 4 bases and the J gene lost 0 bases, with 12 bases spanning the gap. The CDR3 is 16 amino acids. The CDR3 DNA follows: TGCGCCAGCAGCCCCAGGGACTCCTCGAACACCGGGGAGCTGTTTTTT. Translating it yields CASSPRDSSNTGELFF.

J is TRBJ1-5 and V is TRBV9, with unresolved D. Trimming pared 3 bases from V and 5 bases from J, leaving 12 bases between. This CDR3 is built from 14 residues. Per germline, CDR1 SGDLS and CDR2 YYNGEE. This CDR3 is CASSADGRYQPQHF. The CDR3 DNA sequence: TGTGCCAGCAGCGCGGACGGGAGATATCAGCCCCAGCATTTT.

This clone was counted a single time. This chain connects TRBV27 to TRBJ1-2, with D maybe TRBD1 (5 bases). Germline V gene lookup returns CDR1 MNHEY and CDR2 SMNVEV (reference sequence). The CDR3 is 15 residues long. V was cut by 6 bases and J by 4 bases, with 18 bases left in between. CDR3 sequence (DNA): TGTGCCAGCAGGAAGGCAGGGACTGACCTCTATGGCTACACCTTC. It yields the protein CASRKAGTDLYGYTF.

The V and J genes are TRBV11-2 and TRBJ1-4; the match to TRBD1 covers 12 bases. V was clipped by 3 bases and J by 6 bases; unmatched bases: 5. The germline V gene encodes CDR1 SGHAT and CDR2 FQNNGV. CDR3 length: 16 amino acids. In DNA form, the CDR3 reads TGTGCCAGCAGCTTCGGGACAGGGGGCTTTTATGAAAAACTGTTTTTT. This sequence encodes CASSFGTGGFYEKLFF.

The chain couples TRBV7-2 to TRBJ2-7; 7 bases align to TRBD1. The CDR3 covers 14 residues. CDR1 and CDR2 (germline): SGHTA, FQGNSA. Losses at the gene ends were 3 bases for V and 3 bases for J; bases not matched to a gene: 5. CDR3 loop: CASSFEAGGYEQYF. The DNA for the CDR3 is TGTGCCAGCAGCTTTGAGGCAGGGGGCTACGAGCAGTACTTC.

The chain uses TRBV11-2 and TRBJ1-4; a weak D match, TRBD1 (5 bases). The CDR3 has 16 amino acids. Germline CDR1 SGHAT, CDR2 FQNNGV. Trimming cost V 8 bases and J 6 bases, with 22 bases left between them. CDR3 DNA: TGTGCCAGCTTCCGTCGGGCGGGACCGTACGATGAAAAACTGTTTTTT. Its translation is CASFRRAGPYDEKLFF.

The CDR3 DNA reads TGTGCCAGTAGCTACACTATAACCTACGAGCAGTACTTC. This encodes CASSYTITYEQYF. The chain joins TRBV19 to TRBJ2-7; no firm D call. V lost 6 bases, J lost 2 bases, and 11 bases lay in between. CDR1 and CDR2 from the germline V gene are LNHDA and SQIVND (reference sequence). The CDR3 is 13 amino acids. Looking up the rest from reference TRBV19 and TRBJ2-7 gives the full variable domain: DGGITQSPKYLFRKEGQNVTLSCEQNLNHDAMYWYRQDPGQGLRLIYYSQIVNDFQKGDIAEGYSVSREKKESFPLTVTSAQKNPTAFYLCASSYTITYEQYFGPGTRLTVT.

The chain recombines TRBV7-9 with TRBJ2-5, with 9 nucleotides matching TRBD2. Gene TRBJ2-7 matches the end of the DNA better, so the J call may be wrong. Germline CDR1 is SEHNR and CDR2 is FQNEAQ (reference sequence). There are 15 residues in the CDR3. The CDR3 is CASSPPRLAGREQYF. In DNA, the CDR3 is TGTGCCAGCAGCCCCCCTAGGCTAGCGGGGCGCGAGCAGTACTTC.

This chain connects TRBV27 to TRBJ1-6; no clear D. CDR3 size: 13 residues. V lost 3 bases and J lost 12, with 12 bases in between. Germline values: CDR1 MNHEY, CDR2 SMNVEV (reference sequence). Here the CDR3 reads CASSLGSFGPLHF. DNA for the CDR3: TGTGCCAGCAGTTTGGGGAGCTTCGGACCCCTCCACTTT.

The rearrangement joins TRBV6-6 to TRBJ1-6, with 7 bases identical to TRBD1. Trimming at V came to 7 bases and at J to 4 bases, leaving 10 bases not matched to a gene. The germline CDR1 and CDR2 sequences are MNHNY and SVGAGI (reference sequence). CDR3 size: 16 residues. The CDR3 spells CASNLAPGQYNSPLHF. The CDR3 bases are TGTGCCAGCAATTTAGCCCCGGGACAGTATAATTCACCCCTCCACTTT.

J is TRBJ1-2 and V is TRBV29-1, with 7 bases that match TRBD1. This CDR3 has 13 amino acids. Trimming took 6 bases from V and 4 from J; bases not matched to a gene: 8. Germline V CDR1 and CDR2: SQVTM, ANQGSEA. The CDR3 coding sequence is TGCAGCGTCCGGGTCCGGGACAGCTATGGCTACACCTTC. Amino acids: CSVRVRDSYGYTF.

Note on this clone: Distinct nucleotide sequences in the sample also encode this CDR3. The V and J genes are TRBV2 and TRBJ2-7; no clear D. V was clipped by 5 bases and J by 4 bases, with 6 bases between them. The CDR3 loop spans 11 amino acids. Germline values: CDR1 SNHLY, CDR2 FYNNEI. In DNA form, the CDR3 reads TGTGCCAGCAGTACCGGGTACGAGCAGTACTTC. Its translation: CASSTGYEQYF.

The gene calls are TRBV29-1 and TRBJ2-7, with D possibly TRBD1 on 6 matching bases. Germline V gene data show CDR1 as SQVTM and CDR2 as ANQGSEA. V dropped 8 bases and J dropped 5 bases, with 13 bases sitting between them. The CDR3 consists of 11 residues. The CDR3, as DNA: TGCAGCCTCAAACAGGGTCACGAGCAGTACTTC. It is translated as CSLKQGHEQYF.

The chain carries TRBV18 and TRBJ1-1; D is perhaps TRBD1 (5 bases). With 3 bases removed from V and 0 bases from J, the gap between germline ends came to 17 bases. The CDR3 is 17 amino acids. Germline lookup yields CDR1 KGHSH and CDR2 LQKENI. CDR3 coding DNA: TGTGCCAGCTCACCGGGGGGTCCCGGCTCTATGAACACTGAAGCTTTCTTT. This codes for CASSPGGPGSMNTEAFF.

The chain recombines TRBV2 with TRBJ2-1; 13 bases line up with TRBD2. The CDR3 loop spans 18 amino acids. V was clipped by 4 bases and J by 4 bases; unmatched bases: 10. Germline V gene sequence: CDR1 SNHLY, CDR2 FYNNEI. CDR3 in amino acids: CASSARRLAGGLYNEQFF. CDR3 nucleotide sequence: TGTGCCAGCAGTGCCCGACGACTAGCGGGGGGCCTATACAATGAGCAGTTCTTC.

This chain connects TRBV4-2 to TRBJ1-1; D is undetermined. CDR3 size: 14 residues. V was pared by 0 bases and J by 4 bases, with 9 bases between. CDR1 and CDR2 from the germline V gene are LGHNA and YNFKEQ. The CDR3 nucleotides are TGTGCCAGCAGCCAAGAGCTAAGAACCACTGAAGCTTTCTTT. Its translation: CASSQELRTTEAFF.